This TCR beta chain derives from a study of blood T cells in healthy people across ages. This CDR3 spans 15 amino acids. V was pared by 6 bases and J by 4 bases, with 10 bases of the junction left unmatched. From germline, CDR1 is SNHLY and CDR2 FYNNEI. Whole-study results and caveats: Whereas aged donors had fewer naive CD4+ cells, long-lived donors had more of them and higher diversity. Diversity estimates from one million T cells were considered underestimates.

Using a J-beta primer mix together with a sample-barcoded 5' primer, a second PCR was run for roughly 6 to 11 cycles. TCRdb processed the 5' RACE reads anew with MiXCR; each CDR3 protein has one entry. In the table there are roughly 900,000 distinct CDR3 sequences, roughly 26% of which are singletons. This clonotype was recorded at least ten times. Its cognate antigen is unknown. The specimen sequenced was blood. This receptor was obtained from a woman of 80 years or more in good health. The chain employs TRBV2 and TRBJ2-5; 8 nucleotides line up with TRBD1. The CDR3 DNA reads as TGTGCCAGCAGCGCCGGACAGGGAGGTCGAGAGACCCAGTACTTC. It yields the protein CASSAGQGGRETQYF.